These 5 T cell receptor beta chains were sequenced from one sample in a study of shared clonotypes between healthy human individuals. Clones were sequenced by immunoSEQ multiplex PCR, and TCRdb holds only the in-frame ones, with some missing. The sample records 2 million to 2.5 million clones, roughly 93% being singletons. The specimen was naive CD4+ T cells from PBMCs. Subset described: CD45RA+ positively selected. Receptor source: a man aged 18 to 29 in good health. Some clones in this sample may be carry-over from other donors' samples.

This clone showed up just once. This chain connects TRBV28 to TRBJ1-5; 10 positions agree with TRBD1. Germline trimming cut 5 bases from V and 0 bases from J; bases unmatched to any gene: 7. This CDR3 contains 17 residues. Germline V gene data show CDR1 as MDHEN and CDR2 as SYDVKM. CDR3 residues: CASSPRGTGDSNQPQHF. The CDR3 DNA is TGTGCCAGCAGTCCCCGCGGGACAGGGGATAGCAATCAGCCCCAGCATTTT.

The CDR3 DNA reads as TGTGCCAGCACTCTCGCCGGGGAGCAGTTCTTC. It specifies CASTLAGEQFF. The chain combines TRBV28 with TRBJ2-1; D remains ambiguous. V shed 7 bases and J shed 10 bases, with 11 bases lying between them. The germline gives CDR1 MDHEN, CDR2 SYDVKM. This CDR3 has 11 amino acids.

This clone was seen only a few times. One end of the junction does not line up with germline, which may come from a read error. The chain uses TRBV29-1 and TRBJ1-1; tentative D call: TRBD1 (5 bases). The CDR3 contains 11 residues. Germline-derived CDR1 and CDR2 are SQVTM and ANQGSEA. CDR3 coding DNA: TGCAGCGTCGAAGGCAGGGAAGAAGCTTTCTTT. It encodes CSVEGREEAFF.

This clone appeared once. In DNA, the CDR3 is TGTGCCAGCAGCACCCTAGGACAGTTTCCCCTTTCGGGTGAGCAGTTCTTC. Translating gives CASSTLGQFPLSGEQFF. V and J are TRBV9 and TRBJ2-1, with a tentative D call TRBD1 (6 bases). The CDR3 totals 17 residues. V lost 4 bases, J lost 9 bases, and 26 bases lay in between. Per the germline V gene, CDR1 is SGDLS and CDR2 is YYNGEE.

The chain employs TRBV10-1 and TRBJ2-7; 7 bases are shared with TRBD1. The CDR3 is made up of 14 amino acids. Trimming took 6 bases from V and 7 from J; bases not matched to a gene: 12. Per the germline V gene, CDR1 is WNHNN and CDR2 is SYGVQD (reference sequence). Here the CDR3 DNA reads TGCGCCAGCAGGAACGACAGGGAAGGGTCAGAGCAGTACTTC. Translating gives CASRNDREGSEQYF.